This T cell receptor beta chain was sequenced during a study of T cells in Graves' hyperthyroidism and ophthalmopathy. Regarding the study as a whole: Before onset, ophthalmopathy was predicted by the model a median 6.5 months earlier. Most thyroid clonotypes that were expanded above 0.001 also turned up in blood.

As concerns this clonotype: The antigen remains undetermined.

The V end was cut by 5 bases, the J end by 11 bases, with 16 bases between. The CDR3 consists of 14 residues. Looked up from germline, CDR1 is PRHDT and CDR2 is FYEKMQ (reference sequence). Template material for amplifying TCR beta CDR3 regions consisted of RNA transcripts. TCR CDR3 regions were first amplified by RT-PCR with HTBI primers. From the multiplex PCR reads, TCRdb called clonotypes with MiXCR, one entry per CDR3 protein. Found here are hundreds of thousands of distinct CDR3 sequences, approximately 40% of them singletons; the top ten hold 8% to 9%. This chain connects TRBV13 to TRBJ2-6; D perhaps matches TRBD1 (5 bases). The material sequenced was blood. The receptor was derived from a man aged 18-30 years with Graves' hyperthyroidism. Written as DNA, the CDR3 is TGTGCCAGCAGCGTAGAGGCAGGGTCCTACGTCCTGACTTTC. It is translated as CASSVEAGSYVLTF. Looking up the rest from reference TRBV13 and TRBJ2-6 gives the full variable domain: AAGVIQSPRHLIKEKRETATLKCYPIPRHDTVYWYQQGPGQDPQFLISFYEKMQSDKGSIPDRFSAQQFSDYHSELNMSSLELGDSALYFCASSVEAGSYVLTFGAGSRLTVL.